Listed below are T cell receptor beta chains from one sample, sequenced in a study of Ad26.COV2.S vaccination and SARS-CoV-2 variants. Here immunoSEQ multiplex PCR was the method, and the copy in TCRdb shows in-frame clones only, minus some. The data show approximately 340,000 clones, about 85% seen once. The specimen comprised peripheral blood, sampled in a trial of Ad26.COV2.S vaccine versus placebo. All receptors come from a person between 18 and 60 years old who received the Ad26.COV2.S COVID-19 vaccine or a placebo. The CDR3 runs from the conserved cysteine through the conserved F or W.

V: TRBV14
J: TRBJ2-1
CDR3: CASSQMTVYNEQFF

V: TRBV27
J: TRBJ2-4
CDR3: CASSLSGGPAGRQNIQYF

V: TRBV15
J: TRBJ2-7
CDR3: CATSLGSGSYEQYF

V: TRBV4-1
J: TRBJ1-1
CDR3: CASGLGRENTEAFF

V: TRBV6-5
J: TRBJ1-3
CDR3: CASSYSGQVSGNTIYF

V: TRBV18
J: TRBJ2-2
CDR3: CASSFRQTNTGELFF

V: TRBV10-3
J: TRBJ2-1
CDR3: CATLRDTGSNEQFF

V: TRBV24-1
J: TRBJ2-7
CDR3: CATSDLFTHEQYF

V: TRBV5-4
J: TRBJ1-1
CDR3: CASSLDLNTEAFF

V: TRBV10-2
J: TRBJ2-7
CDR3: CASSDRQGPPYEQYF

V: TRBV6-5
J: TRBJ1-1
CDR3: CASSYSQGSTEAFF

V: TRBV30
J: TRBJ1-5
CDR3: CAWTGGGLNQPQHF

V: TRBV4-1
J: TRBJ2-4
CDR3: CASSQEGDSAKNIQYF

V: TRBV14
J: TRBJ2-3
CDR3: CASSDLGDTQYF

V: TRBV2
J: TRBJ2-5
CDR3: CARRDKETQYF

V: TRBV7-2
J: TRBJ2-7
CDR3: CASSLVGQNYEQYF

V: TRBV5-5
J: TRBJ2-7
CDR3: CASSLYLAGSYEQYF

V: TRBV6-1
J: TRBJ1-1
CDR3: CASSVDPARQAYAEAFF

V: TRBV12-5
J: TRBJ2-1
CDR3: CASGLRQGGYNEQFF

V: TRBV2
J: TRBJ2-1
CDR3: CASSEALHGEQFF

V: TRBV30
J: TRBJ1-2
CDR3: CAWSSTGAAPYGYTF

V: TRBV27
J: TRBJ2-7
CDR3: CASSRTGVNSYEQYF

V: TRBV7-8
J: TRBJ2-3
CDR3: CASSSSWGPDTQYF

V: TRBV10-2
J: TRBJ2-7
CDR3: CATTSGGESYEQYF

V: TRBV7-2
J: TRBJ2-7
CDR3: CASSSTAPYEQYF

V: TRBV6-2/TRBV6-3
J: TRBJ2-1
CDR3: CASSYSTRVPRDSPYNEQFF

V: TRBV6-5
J: TRBJ1-5
CDR3: CASSRTGTGEPQHF

V: TRBV11-2
J: TRBJ2-1
CDR3: CASSLILAGSEQFF

V: TRBV5-1
J: TRBJ1-2
CDR3: CASSYDIYGYTF

V: TRBV5-6
J: TRBJ2-3
CDR3: CASSPPLAGGDTQYF

V: TRBV28
J: TRBJ2-1
CDR3: CASSSGPPGDEQFF

V: TRBV10-3
J: TRBJ2-1
CDR3: CAISESASGGSHEQFF

V: TRBV14
J: TRBJ2-7
CDR3: CASSPRGLYEQYF

V: TRBV4-3
J: TRBJ2-4
CDR3: CASSQRGGRNIQYF

V: TRBV3-1/TRBV3-2
J: TRBJ1-6
CDR3: CASSQAVFGRGSPLHF

V: TRBV19
J: TRBJ2-1
CDR3: CASSIVRDRLYNEQFF

V: TRBV7-2
J: TRBJ2-5
CDR3: CASSLAGYQETQYF

V: TRBV4-1
J: TRBJ1-6
CDR3: CASSTAEGTTLHF

V: TRBV7-2
J: TRBJ2-3
CDR3: CASSLTGGLWDTQYF

V: TRBV12-5
J: TRBJ1-3
CDR3: CASGTEGNTIYF

V: TRBV9
J: TRBJ1-1
CDR3: CASSVQTGPNTEAFF

V: TRBV4-3
J: TRBJ2-7
CDR3: CASSIGTGGSDEQYF

V: TRBV9
J: TRBJ2-7
CDR3: CASSVHRDRGYEQYF

V: TRBV7-8
J: TRBJ2-2
CDR3: CASSLTGQAKAGELFF

V: TRBV5-1
J: TRBJ2-1
CDR3: CASSEWTTEDNEQFF

V: TRBV6-5
J: TRBJ2-7
CDR3: CASSPVEAPYEQYF

V: TRBV4-1
J: TRBJ2-7
CDR3: CASSQERSYSYEQYF

V: TRBV4-1
J: TRBJ1-3
CDR3: CASSQRQGAGNTIYF

V: TRBV28
J: TRBJ1-1
CDR3: CASSFSPGTEAFF

V: TRBV5-6
J: TRBJ2-3
CDR3: CASRLRGNTDTQYF

V: TRBV28
J: TRBJ1-1
CDR3: CASTPVVNRVNTEAFF

V: TRBV3-1/TRBV3-2
J: TRBJ2-2
CDR3: CASSQLIPGQGPYTGELFF

V: TRBV6-5
J: TRBJ1-2
CDR3: CASSSLQGGNYGYTF

V: TRBV30
J: TRBJ2-5
CDR3: CAWSVRGWGIRETQYF

V: TRBV6-5
J: TRBJ1-5
CDR3: CASTTGQGHQPQHF

V: TRBV7-8
J: TRBJ2-2
CDR3: CASSAMGQNTGELFF

V: TRBV6-5
J: TRBJ2-7
CDR3: CASSYVFGGNEQYF